These T cell receptor beta chains were read from a single sample in a study of graft-versus-host responses after intestinal transplantation. Clones were sequenced by immunoSEQ multiplex PCR, and TCRdb holds only the in-frame ones, with some missing. The data contain roughly 97,000 clones, about 90% of them singletons. Antigens for these TCRs are unknown. The source was unstimulated CD4+ T cells sorted from spleen or lymph node cells, collected before intestinal transplant. These receptors were taken from a human donor who received an intestinal transplant. Each CDR3 is given with its conserved first and last residue. The order of the fields is clone size, D gene, V gene, J gene, CDR3 protein, CDR3 DNA. The D gene is left open where the match is weak. Clone size is given for some rows only: seen once, a few or many times, or a class if the clone is expanded.

.,.,TRBV13,TRBJ2-7,CASSRRSYEQYF,TGTGCCAGCAGCCGGCGCTCCTACGAGCAGTACTTC
.,.,TRBV2,TRBJ2-6,CASKGDSGANVLTF,TGTGCCAGCAAGGGAGACTCTGGGGCCAACGTCCTGACTTTC
.,TRBD1,TRBV7-6,TRBJ1-1,CASSPGTGSWNTEAFF,TGTGCCAGCAGCCCCGGGACAGGGTCTTGGAACACTGAAGCTTTCTTT
.,.,TRBV7-7,TRBJ2-2,CASRFIGVAEAGELFF,TGTGCCAGCAGGTTCATTGGAGTAGCGGAGGCCGGGGAGCTGTTTTTT
.,TRBD1,TRBV7-9,TRBJ1-6,CASSFRGQGIPSPLHF,TGTGCCAGCAGCTTCCGAGGACAGGGTATCCCTTCACCCCTCCACTTT
.,.,TRBV21-1,TRBJ2-7,CANAGQGGNEQYF,TGTGCCAACGCTGGACAGGGGGGAAACGAGCAGTACTTC
once,.,TRBV10-1,TRBJ2-4,CASSLDPNIQYF,TGCGCCAGCAGCCTTGACCCAAACATTCAGTACTTC
.,.,TRBV5-5,TRBJ2-3,CASSSPGHGTDTQYF,TGTGCCAGCAGCTCACCGGGCCACGGCACCGATACGCAGTATTTT
once,TRBD2,TRBV2,TRBJ2-3,CASIKSPGGTQYF,TGTGCCAGCATTAAGTCCCCGGGGGGTACGCAGTATTTT
.,TRBD1,TRBV7-2,TRBJ2-6,CASSFIGGVAGANVLTF,TGTGCCAGCAGCTTTATAGGGGGCGTGGCTGGGGCCAACGTCCTGACTTTC
.,TRBD1,TRBV6-5,TRBJ1-2,CASSSRGGRARYTF,TGTGCCAGCAGTTCCAGGGGGGGCAGGGCTCGCTACACCTTC
.,TRBD2,TRBV5-1,TRBJ2-1,CASNMAGGSYNEQFF,TGCGCCAGCAATATGGCGGGGGGTTCCTACAATGAGCAGTTCTTC
.,TRBD2,TRBV9,TRBJ2-7,CASSPAGGLPYEQYF,TGTGCCAGCAGCCCGGCGGGAGGGTTGCCCTACGAGCAGTACTTC
.,.,TRBV9,TRBJ2-1,CASSVMGQGAGSYNEQFF,TGTGCCAGCAGCGTAATGGGACAAGGGGCAGGGTCCTACAATGAGCAGTTCTTC
.,.,TRBV5-1,TRBJ1-4,CASSLRTVEKLFF,TGCGCCAGCAGCTTAAGGACCGTAGAAAAACTGTTTTTT
.,.,TRBV5-5,TRBJ2-3,CASSLVQGQGTDTQYF,TGTGCCAGCAGCTTGGTTCAGGGGCAGGGCACAGATACGCAGTATTTT
.,TRBD2,TRBV7-2,TRBJ2-1,CASSLAGTSGRNEQFF,TGTGCCAGCAGCTTAGCTGGGACTAGCGGGAGGAATGAGCAGTTCTTC
.,TRBD1,TRBV23-1,TRBJ1-5,CASSHPGQGGNQPQHF,TGCGCCAGCAGTCACCCTGGACAGGGTGGCAATCAGCCCCAGCATTTT
once,.,TRBV4-1,TRBJ2-3,CASSLIADTQYF,TGCGCCAGCAGCCTAATAGCAGATACGCAGTATTTT
.,.,TRBV30,TRBJ2-1,CAWSGVNEQFF,TGTGCCTGGAGTGGAGTCAATGAGCAGTTCTTC
.,.,TRBV4-1,TRBJ2-5,CASSQLRGETQYF,TGCGCCAGCAGCCAACTCAGGGGTGAGACCCAGTACTTC
.,.,TRBV29-1,TRBJ1-2,CSVGRGSSYGYTF,TGCAGCGTCGGCCGGGGCAGCTCCTATGGCTACACCTTC
.,.,TRBV5-1,TRBJ2-5,CASSPAQETQYF,TGCGCCAGCAGCCCCGCCCAAGAGACCCAGTACTTC
once,TRBD1,TRBV2,TRBJ1-5,CASSAGQGSYQPQHF,TGTGCCAGCAGTGCCGGACAGGGGAGCTATCAGCCCCAGCATTTT
.,TRBD1,TRBV9,TRBJ1-4,CASSPHRGRTEKLFF,TGTGCCAGCAGCCCCCACAGGGGGCGCACTGAAAAACTGTTTTTT
.,.,TRBV15,TRBJ2-7,CATSRELNRDRYF,TGTGCCACCAGCAGAGAACTAAATCGGGACCGCTACTTC
.,TRBD2,TRBV4-1,TRBJ2-1,CASSQEGLAGVSYNEQFF,TGCGCCAGCAGCCAAGAAGGTCTAGCGGGAGTCTCCTACAATGAGCAGTTCTTC
.,TRBD2,TRBV5-1,TRBJ2-7,CASNAASGRARDEQYF,TGCGCCAGCAATGCGGCTAGCGGGAGGGCTCGGGACGAGCAGTACTTC
once,TRBD2,TRBV7-9,TRBJ2-7,CASSLGLAREQYF,TGTGCCAGCAGCTTAGGACTAGCTCGGGAGCAGTACTTC
.,.,TRBV5-1,TRBJ1-1,CASSSRLWGGDEAFF,TGCGCCAGCAGCTCCCGGCTGTGGGGCGGTGATGAAGCTTTCTTT
.,.,TRBV2,TRBJ2-3,CASRPHVAASTDTQYF,TGTGCCAGCAGGCCTCACGTAGCGGCTAGCACAGATACGCAGTATTTT
few,.,TRBV18,TRBJ1-1,CASSPQGTEAFF,TGTGCCAGCTCACCACAGGGCACTGAAGCTTTCTTT
once,.,TRBV2,TRBJ2-1,CAAAGGGEQFF,TGTGCCGCAGCAGGAGGGGGCGAGCAGTTCTTC
.,.,TRBV7-2,TRBJ1-1,CASSMGGGWGTEAFF,TGTGCCAGCAGCATGGGCGGGGGCTGGGGCACTGAAGCTTTCTTT
.,.,TRBV13,TRBJ1-6,CASSLALNSPLHF,TGTGCCAGCAGCTTAGCCCTTAATTCACCCCTCCACTTT
.,.,TRBV27,TRBJ2-3,CASGGRAYTQYF,TGTGCCAGCGGGGGGAGAGCCTATACGCAGTATTTT
many,.,TRBV7-5,TRBJ2-7,CVRSSTSGSFYEQYF,TGTGTCAGAAGCTCGACTAGCGGGAGTTTTTACGAGCAGTACTTC
.,TRBD2,TRBV5-1,TRBJ2-5,CASSLVVSGGKTQYF,TGCGCCAGCAGCTTGGTCGTTAGCGGGGGTAAGACCCAGTACTTC
.,.,TRBV5-5,TRBJ2-5,CASSPRLDQETQYF,TGTGCCAGCAGCCCGCGACTAGACCAAGAGACCCAGTACTTC
once,TRBD2,TRBV5-4,TRBJ2-7,CASSSGTSGPYEQYF,TGTGCCAGCAGCTCAGGGACTAGCGGGCCCTACGAGCAGTACTTC
.,.,TRBV2,TRBJ2-1,CATRDITYNEQFF,TGTGCCACCAGGGACATAACCTACAATGAGCAGTTCTTC
.,TRBD2,TRBV27,TRBJ2-1,CASSPTVAGFWDEQFF,TGTGCCAGCAGTCCGACCGTAGCGGGATTTTGGGATGAGCAGTTCTTC